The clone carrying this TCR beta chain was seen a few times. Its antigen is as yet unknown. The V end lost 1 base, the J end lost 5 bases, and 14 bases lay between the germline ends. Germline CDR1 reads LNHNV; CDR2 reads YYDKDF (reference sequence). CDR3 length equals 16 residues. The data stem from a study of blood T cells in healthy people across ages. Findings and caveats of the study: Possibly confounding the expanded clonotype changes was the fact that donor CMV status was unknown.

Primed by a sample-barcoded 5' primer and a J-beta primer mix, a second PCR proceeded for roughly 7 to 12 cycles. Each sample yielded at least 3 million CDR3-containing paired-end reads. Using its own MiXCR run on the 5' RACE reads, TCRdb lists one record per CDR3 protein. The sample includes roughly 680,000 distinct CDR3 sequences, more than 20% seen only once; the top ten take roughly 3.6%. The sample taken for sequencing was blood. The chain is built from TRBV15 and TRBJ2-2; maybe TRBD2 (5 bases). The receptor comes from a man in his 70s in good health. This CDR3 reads CATSRVRGSLTGELFF. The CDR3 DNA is TGTGCCACCAGCAGAGTTAGAGGGAGCTTGACCGGGGAGCTGTTTTTT.